This TCR beta chain was found in a study of T cell responses to AZD1222 COVID-19 vaccine. Profiled with immunoSEQ multiplex PCR; TCRdb holds only in-frame clones, not every one. The repertoire holds more than 100,000 clones, about 92% seen once, with approximately 5% in the top ten. General study results and limits: With two AZD1222 doses given, Spike-specific TCR breadth and depth both rose.

Whether given at about 4 or about 12 weeks, second doses were pooled. As to this clone: As yet, its antigen is unknown.

The starting material was peripheral blood, obtained 28 days after the second AZD1222 dose. This receptor was identified in an adult who received the AZD1222 COVID-19 vaccine.

Written as DNA, the CDR3 is TGTGCCAGTATGGGGAGTGAGACCCAGTACTTC. Translated, it gives CASMGSETQYF. This chain links TRBV19 with TRBJ2-5; D is possibly TRBD2 (5 bases). With 7 bases removed from V and 5 bases from J, the gap between germline ends came to 8 bases. The CDR3 spans 11 residues. The germline V gene encodes CDR1 LNHDA and CDR2 SQIVND (reference sequence).